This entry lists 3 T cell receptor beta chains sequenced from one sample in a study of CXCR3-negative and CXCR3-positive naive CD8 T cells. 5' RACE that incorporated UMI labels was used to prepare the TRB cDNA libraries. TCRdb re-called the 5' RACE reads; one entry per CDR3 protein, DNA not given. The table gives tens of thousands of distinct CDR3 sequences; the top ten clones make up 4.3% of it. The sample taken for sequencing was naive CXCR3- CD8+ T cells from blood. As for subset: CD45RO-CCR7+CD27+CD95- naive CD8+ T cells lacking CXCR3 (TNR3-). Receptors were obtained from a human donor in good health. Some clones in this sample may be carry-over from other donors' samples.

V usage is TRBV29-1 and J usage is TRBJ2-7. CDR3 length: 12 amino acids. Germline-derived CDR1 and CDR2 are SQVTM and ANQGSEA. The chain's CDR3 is CSVGGAPYEQYF.

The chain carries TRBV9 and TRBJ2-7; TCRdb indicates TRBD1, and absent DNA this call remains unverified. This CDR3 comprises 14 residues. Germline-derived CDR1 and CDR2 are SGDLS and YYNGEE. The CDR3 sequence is CASSVSGTGGEQYF.

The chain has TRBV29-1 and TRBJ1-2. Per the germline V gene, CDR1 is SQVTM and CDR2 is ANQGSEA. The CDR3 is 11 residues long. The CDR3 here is CSVEGRYGYTF.